One sample yielded the 20 T cell receptor beta chains listed below, sequenced in a study of tumor-infiltrating lymphocytes in primary liver carcinoma. Germline DNA was also extracted, and blood RNA was taken from unsorted whole blood. Priming with a constant-region primer yielded TCR beta cDNA from around 540 ng total RNA. Slightly modified ARM-PCR, run as three nested multiplex PCR rounds, produced the TCR beta libraries. Each of the first two PCR rounds ran approximately 10 cycles with TRBV1-TRBV30 forward and C-beta reverse primers. TCRdb re-called the multiplex PCR reads with MiXCR, one entry per CDR3 protein. The sample shows about 350,000 distinct CDR3 sequences, 65% of them seen only once. Sequenced: peripheral blood. All receptors derive from a middle-aged man with primary liver carcinoma and hepatitis B virus infection.

This clonotype was counted only a few times. The chain carries TRBV7-9 and TRBJ1-1; D remains ambiguous. The germline V gene has CDR1 SEHNR and CDR2 FQNEAQ (reference sequence). Between the trimmed V and J ends, which lost 4 bases and 4 bases, there was a span of 13 bases. There are 14 residues in the CDR3. The CDR3 region is CASSSRDWSTEAFF. The CDR3 DNA is TGTGCCAGCAGCTCAAGGGATTGGAGCACTGAAGCTTTCTTT. The full variable domain, in which reference TRBV7-9 and TRBJ1-1 provide the parts outside the CDR3, is DTGVSQNPRHKITKRGQNVTFRCDPISEHNRLYWYRQTLGQGPEFLTYFQNEAQLEKSRLLSDRFSAERPKGSFSTLEIQRTEQGDSAMYLCASSSRDWSTEAFFGQGTRLTVV.

As for this clonotype: Since a much larger clone is just one base distant, this may be a read error. The chain links TRBV5-6 to TRBJ1-1; D may be TRBD1 (5 bases). The V gene lost 2 bases and the J gene lost 2 bases, with 13 bases spanning the gap. CDR3 length: 15 residues. Germline V gene data show CDR1 as SGHDT and CDR2 as YYEEEE. The CDR3 here is CASSLPGTINTEAFF. The CDR3 DNA sequence: TGTGCCAGCAGCTTACCCGGGACCATCAACACTGAAGCTTTCTTT.

This clonotype has a single count. CDR3 bases: TGTGCCAGCAGTTTCCCGAGCCAGGGCCTCTACGAGCAGTACTTC. Its translation: CASSFPSQGLYEQYF. The V gene is TRBV28, the J gene TRBJ2-7, with D tentatively TRBD1 (5 bases). The V end was cut by 3 bases, the J end by 3 bases, with 15 bases between. The CDR3 consists of 15 residues. Germline assignment: CDR1 MDHEN and CDR2 SYDVKM. The full variable domain, with the rest looked up from reference TRBV28 and TRBJ2-7, is DVKVTQSSRYLVKRTGEKVFLECVQDMDHENMFWYRQDPGLGLRLIYFSYDVKMKEKGDIPEGYSVSREKKERFSLILESASTNQTSMYLCASSFPSQGLYEQYFGPGTRLTVT.

A note on this clonotype: An end of the junction differs from the germline gene, which may be a read error. The chain links TRBV4-1 to TRBJ2-5; D may correspond to TRBD1 or TRBD2 (6 bases each). CDR3 length: 15 residues. The germline V gene encodes CDR1 MGHRA and CDR2 YSYEKL. In DNA, the CDR3 is TGTGCCAGCAGCCAAGATAGGGGGGCGGGGAAGACCCAGTACTTC. Translation: CASSQDRGAGKTQYF.

This rearrangement joins TRBV15 to TRBJ2-4; D might be TRBD2 (7 bases). The germline gives CDR1 LNHNV, CDR2 YYDKDF (reference sequence). The length of the CDR3 is 17 residues. V gave up 5 bases and J gave up 1 base, with 18 bases separating them. The CDR3 DNA is TGTGCCACCAGCTCCCTAGGGGGAGGGGTTGCCAAAAACATTCAGTACTTC. Translation gives CATSSLGGGVAKNIQYF.

A remark on this clonotype: The final CDR3 position lacks the conserved phenylalanine or tryptophan, pointing to a likely read error. The rearrangement links TRBV14 to TRBJ2-5; no firm D call. The V gene's germline CDR1 is SGHDN and CDR2 FVKESK. This CDR3 spans 18 amino acids. The V and J ends lost 3 bases and 0 bases respectively, with 20 bases between them. CDR3 loop: CASSHHPTFAHDQETQYS. The CDR3 DNA reads TGTGCCAGCAGCCACCACCCGACTTTTGCGCATGACCAAGAGACCCAGTACTCC.

To note about this clonotype: Without the conserved terminal phenylalanine or tryptophan, this CDR3 likely stems from a read error. The chain links TRBV11-2 to TRBJ1-1, with a possible D match to TRBD1 (5 bases). The CDR3 covers 14 residues. Germline V lookup: CDR1 SGHAT, CDR2 FQNNGV. Trimming removed 8 bases from V and 5 bases from J, with 18 bases in between. The CDR3 nucleotides are TGTGCCAGCGGCCGGGACGGGGTAATGACTGAAGCTTTCTCT. This encodes CASGRDGVMTEAFS.

As concerns this clonotype: This may stem from a read error, because a much larger clone lies one nucleotide away. V is TRBV4-1 and J is TRBJ2-6; a weak D match, TRBD1 (5 bases). This CDR3 region has 15 residues. The germline CDR1 and CDR2 sequences are MGHRA and YSYEKL. This CDR3 is CASSHHSSGANFLTF. The CDR3, as DNA: TGCGCCAGCAGCCATCACAGCTCTGGGGCCAACTTCCTGACTTTC.

The chain links TRBV5-5 to TRBJ2-3; D perhaps matches TRBD1 (6 bases). This CDR3 spans 16 amino acids. V gave up 4 bases and J gave up 7 bases, with 22 bases separating them. Germline CDR1 and CDR2: SGHKS and YYEKEE (reference sequence). The CDR3 coding sequence is TGTGCCAGCAGCACCAGGGGTGTAGGGGAAATACATACGCAGTATTTT. Translation: CASSTRGVGEIHTQYF.

This sequence joins TRBV28 and TRBJ2-3, with D possibly matching TRBD1 (6 bases). Germline CDR1 reads MDHEN; CDR2 reads SYDVKM. The CDR3 extends over 14 amino acids. Trimming pared 1 base from V and 4 bases from J, leaving 9 bases between. As DNA, the CDR3 is TGTGCCAGCAGTTTATCGCAGGGGCCAGATACGCAGTATTTT. This gives the protein CASSLSQGPDTQYF.

Points on this clonotype: Being one base from a much bigger clone, this may be a read error. The chain couples TRBV6-1 to TRBJ2-2; D is unresolved. This CDR3 is 11 amino acids long. Per the germline V gene, CDR1 is MNHNS and CDR2 is SASEGT. The CDR3 sequence is CARSDSGELFF. The CDR3 DNA reads as TGTGCCAGGAGTGACTCCGGGGAGCTGTTTTTT.

To note about this clonotype: It may be a read error: a sequence one base away is much more abundant. The chain links TRBV6-5 to TRBJ2-1, with D tentatively TRBD1 or TRBD2 (5 bases each). The germline V gene has CDR1 MNHEY and CDR2 SVGAGI. The CDR3 contains 17 residues. The V and J ends lost 0 bases and 6 bases respectively, with 18 bases between them. The CDR3 DNA is TGTGCCAGCAGTTACTCGACGACGAGAGGGACGGGCAATGAGCAGTTCTTC. Translating it yields CASSYSTTRGTGNEQFF.

This clonotype was seen just once. This may arise from a read error, as a much more abundant clone is one base away. The conserved final phenylalanine or tryptophan is absent from the CDR3, which likely points to a read error. The chain recombines TRBV4-3 with TRBJ2-1; 11 nucleotides agree with TRBD2. With 1 base clipped from V and 2 bases from J, the junction kept 4 bases outside the gene matches. CDR1 and CDR2 from the germline V gene are LGHNA and YSLEER. The CDR3 has 17 amino acids. The CDR3 sequence is CASSQGLAGGPYNEQFS. CDR3 coding DNA: TGCGCCAGCAGCCAAGGGCTAGCGGGAGGCCCCTACAATGAGCAGTTCTCC.

Concerning this clonotype itself: A much larger clone lies one base from this, so it may be a read error. The chain couples TRBV12-3 or TRBV12-4 to TRBJ1-1; D is uncertain. This CDR3 has 11 residues. The DNA for the CDR3 is TGTGCCAGCAGTTCAGGTTATGAAGCTCTCTTT. This translates into CASSSGYEALF.

This clonotype was counted many times. The J gene is TRBJ2-1, the V gene TRBV4-1; tentative D call: TRBD2 (5 bases). Germline-derived CDR1 and CDR2 are MGHRA and YSYEKL. This CDR3 has 16 residues. V was shortened by 0 bases and J by 8 bases, with 17 bases between the two germline ends. In nucleotides, the CDR3 is TGCGCCAGCAGCCAAGACACTTGGGCTGAGGGCGATGAGCAGTTCTTC. Its translation is CASSQDTWAEGDEQFF.

This clonotype was counted a few times. The gene calls are TRBV5-1 and TRBJ2-7; TRBD2 agrees at 11 bases. Germline trimming cut 2 bases from V and 4 bases from J; bases unmatched to any gene: 5. CDR1 and CDR2 (germline): SGHRS, YFSETQ. The CDR3 is 15 residues long. The CDR3 DNA reads as TGCGCCAGCAGCTTAGGGACTAGCGGAGAATACGAGCAGTACTTC. Translating it yields CASSLGTSGEYEQYF.

In this sample, this clonotype turned up many times. The chain carries TRBV29-1 and TRBJ2-5, with unresolved D. V was trimmed by 4 bases and J by 7 bases, leaving 7 bases between them. The CDR3 covers 10 residues. The germline CDR1 and CDR2 sequences are SQVTM and ANQGSEA. The CDR3 spells CSVVSGTQYF. The CDR3 bases are TGCAGCGTTGTCTCTGGGACCCAGTACTTC.

A word on this clonotype: A single base separates this from a much larger clone, so it may be a read error. The CDR3 coding sequence is TGTGCCAGCAGCCAAGTCAGCGGGGACCTATCACCCATCCACTTT. Translation: CASSQVSGDLSPIHF. This chain uses TRBV4-2 with TRBJ1-6; D may be TRBD1 (5 bases). Germline assignment: CDR1 LGHNA and CDR2 YNFKEQ. The CDR3 length is 15 residues.

Comments on this clonotype: A read error may account for a junction end that differs from germline. This chain joins TRBV5-6 and TRBJ2-1; 13 nucleotides match TRBD2. This CDR3 spans 17 amino acids. CDR1 is SGHDT, CDR2 YYEEEE, per germline. CDR3 coding DNA: TGTGTCAGCAGCCCGAGGGGACTAGCGGGAAAGGGGAATGAGCAGTTCTTC. This codes for CVSSPRGLAGKGNEQFF.

DNA of the CDR3: TGCGCCAGCGCCGGGACTAGCGGGAGTCCCCACGAGCAGTACTTC. This encodes CASAGTSGSPHEQYF. The chain employs TRBV5-1 and TRBJ2-7; 14 nucleotides agree with TRBD2. The CDR3 spans 15 residues. The V gene's germline CDR1 is SGHRS and CDR2 YFSETQ. V lost 7 bases, J lost 5 bases, and 8 bases stayed unmatched.